This TCR beta chain appears in the sequencing data of a study of control samples from healthy donors and cancer patients. The table came from immunoSEQ multiplex PCR; TCRdb's copy has only in-frame clones and leaves some out. The repertoire holds under 450,000 clones, approximately 90% seen once, with around 6.4% in the top ten. Only one count was recorded for this clone. The TCR comes from a man between 35 and 55 years old with head and neck cancer. The sequencing input was PBMCs.

This CDR3 reads CASSQDSAGGLSNEQYF. The CDR3 DNA is TGCGCCAGCAGCCAAGATTCGGCGGGAGGACTATCGAACGAGCAGTACTTC. The genes are TRBV4-1 and TRBJ2-7; 8 positions match TRBD2. CDR3 length: 17 residues. V trimming: 0 bases; J trimming: 5 bases; junction bases outside the gene matches: 12. Germline V gene lookup returns CDR1 MGHRA and CDR2 YSYEKL.